The present T cell receptor (beta chain) was sequenced within a study of shared clonotypes between healthy human individuals. Study results and caveats: Having only a few donors restricted how much genetic and exposure-history diversity was captured.

Sorted-subset replicate PCR reactions contained 150 to 200 ng DNA, corresponding to roughly 29,000 T cell genomes. Assay: immunoSEQ multiplex PCR; the TCRdb copy retains only in-frame clones and omits some. Of a few hundred thousand clones listed, about 97% were seen once; the top ten hold 0.32%. As regards this clone: Its cognate antigen is unknown.

This CDR3 comprises 13 residues. Germline-derived CDR1 and CDR2 are SGHNT and YYREEE (reference sequence). Trimming took off 4 bases at V and 11 bases at J, with 15 bases between the two ends. The TCR originated in a man under 40 in good health. The rearrangement links TRBV5-4 to TRBJ2-2; D gene uncertain. The sequencing sample was made of memory CD8+ T cells sorted from blood. Indicated subset: CD45RO+ cells pooled with CCR7-negative TemRA cells. The CDR3 nucleotides are TGTGCCAGCAGCCCGGGCGGCTCCACCGAGCTGTTTTTT. As protein: CASSPGGSTELFF.